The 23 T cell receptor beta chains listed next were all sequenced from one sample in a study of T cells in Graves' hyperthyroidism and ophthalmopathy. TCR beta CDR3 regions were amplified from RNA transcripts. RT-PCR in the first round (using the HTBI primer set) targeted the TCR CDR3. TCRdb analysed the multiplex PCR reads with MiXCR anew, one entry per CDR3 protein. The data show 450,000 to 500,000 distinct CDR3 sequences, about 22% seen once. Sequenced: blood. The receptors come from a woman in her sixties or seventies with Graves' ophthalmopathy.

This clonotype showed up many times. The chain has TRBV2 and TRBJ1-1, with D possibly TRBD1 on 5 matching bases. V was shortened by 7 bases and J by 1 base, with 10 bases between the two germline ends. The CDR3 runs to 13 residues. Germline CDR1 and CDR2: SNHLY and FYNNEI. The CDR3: CASKGTWNTEAFF. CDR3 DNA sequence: TGTGCCAGCAAGGGGACCTGGAACACTGAAGCTTTCTTT. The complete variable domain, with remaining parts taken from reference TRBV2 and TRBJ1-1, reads EPEVTQTPSHQVTQMGQEVILRCVPISNHLYFYWYRQILGQKVEFLVSFYNNEISEKSEIFDDQFSVERPDGSNFTLKIRSTKLEDSAMYFCASKGTWNTEAFFGQGTRLTVV.

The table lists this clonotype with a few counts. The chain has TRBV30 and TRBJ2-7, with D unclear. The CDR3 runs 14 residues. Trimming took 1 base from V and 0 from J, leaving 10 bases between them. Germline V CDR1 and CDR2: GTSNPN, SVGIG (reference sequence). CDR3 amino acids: CAWSGRRSSYEQYF. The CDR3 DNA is TGTGCCTGGAGTGGACGGAGAAGCTCCTACGAGCAGTACTTC.

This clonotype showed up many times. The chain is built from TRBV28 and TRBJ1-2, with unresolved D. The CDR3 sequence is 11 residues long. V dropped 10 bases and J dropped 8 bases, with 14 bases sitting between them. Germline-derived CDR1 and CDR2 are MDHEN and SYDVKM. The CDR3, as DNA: TGTGCCACCTCGATAGTACAGGGCTACACCTTC. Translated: CATSIVQGYTF.

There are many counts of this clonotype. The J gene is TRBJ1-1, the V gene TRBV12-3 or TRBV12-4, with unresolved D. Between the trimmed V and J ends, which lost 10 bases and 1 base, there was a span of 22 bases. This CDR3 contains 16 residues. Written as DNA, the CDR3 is TGTGCCATCCGGATCCCGGGCCAACCCCGGAACACTGAAGCTTTCTTT. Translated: CAIRIPGQPRNTEAFF.

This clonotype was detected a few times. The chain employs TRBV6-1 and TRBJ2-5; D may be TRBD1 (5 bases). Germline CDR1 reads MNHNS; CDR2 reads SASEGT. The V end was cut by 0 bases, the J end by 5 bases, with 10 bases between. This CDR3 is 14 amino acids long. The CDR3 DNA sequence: TGTGCCAGCAGTGAAGCTTCAGGGTTGGAGACCCAGTACTTC. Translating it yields CASSEASGLETQYF.

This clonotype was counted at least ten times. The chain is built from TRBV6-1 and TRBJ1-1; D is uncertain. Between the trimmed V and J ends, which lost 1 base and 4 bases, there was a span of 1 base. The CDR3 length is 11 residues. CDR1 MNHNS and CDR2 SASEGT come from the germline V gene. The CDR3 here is CASSEVTEAFF. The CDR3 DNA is TGTGCCAGCAGTGAAGTCACTGAAGCTTTCTTT.

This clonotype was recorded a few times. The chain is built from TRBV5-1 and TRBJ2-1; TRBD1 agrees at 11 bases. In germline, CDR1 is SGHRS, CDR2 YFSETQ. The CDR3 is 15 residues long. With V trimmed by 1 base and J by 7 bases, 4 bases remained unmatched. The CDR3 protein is CASSLMGQGVNEQFF. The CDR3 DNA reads TGCGCCAGCAGCTTGATGGGACAGGGGGTAAATGAGCAGTTCTTC.

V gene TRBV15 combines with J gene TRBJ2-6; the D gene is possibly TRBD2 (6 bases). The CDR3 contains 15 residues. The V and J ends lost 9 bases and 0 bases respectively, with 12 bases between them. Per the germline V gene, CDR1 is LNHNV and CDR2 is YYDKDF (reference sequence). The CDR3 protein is CATWDSSSGANVLTF. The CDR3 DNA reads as TGTGCCACATGGGACTCCTCCTCTGGGGCCAACGTCCTGACTTTC.

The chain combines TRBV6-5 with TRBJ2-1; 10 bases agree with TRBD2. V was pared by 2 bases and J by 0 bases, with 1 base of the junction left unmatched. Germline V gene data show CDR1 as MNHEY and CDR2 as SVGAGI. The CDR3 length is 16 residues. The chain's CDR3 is CASSYPSGSSYNEQFF. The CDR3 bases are TGTGCCAGCAGTTACCCTAGCGGGAGCTCCTACAATGAGCAGTTCTTC.

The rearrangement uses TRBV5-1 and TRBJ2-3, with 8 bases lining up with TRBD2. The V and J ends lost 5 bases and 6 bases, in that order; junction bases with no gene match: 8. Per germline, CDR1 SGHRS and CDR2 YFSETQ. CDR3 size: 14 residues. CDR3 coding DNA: TGCGCCAGCAGACCCGGGACTAGAGCGGATACGCAGTATTTT. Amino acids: CASRPGTRADTQYF.

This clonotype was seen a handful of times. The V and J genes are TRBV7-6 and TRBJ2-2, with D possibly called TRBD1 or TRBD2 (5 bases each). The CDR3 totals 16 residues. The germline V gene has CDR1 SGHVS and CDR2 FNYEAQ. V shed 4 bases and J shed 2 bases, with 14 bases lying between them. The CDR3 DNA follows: TGTGCCAGCAGCTACGGGACCGGTTCAAACACCGGGGAGCTGTTTTTT. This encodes CASSYGTGSNTGELFF. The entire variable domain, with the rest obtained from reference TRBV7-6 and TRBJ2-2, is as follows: GAGVSQSPRYKVTKRGQDVALRCDPISGHVSLYWYRQALGQGPEFLTYFNYEAQQDKSGLPNDRFSAERPEGSISTLTIQRTEQRDSAMYRCASSYGTGSNTGELFFGEGSRLTVL.

CDR3 in DNA: TGCGCCAGCAGTGTGAGCAACTACAATGAGCAGTTCTTC. It specifies CASSVSNYNEQFF. The genes are TRBV10-2 and TRBJ2-1; no definite D call. This CDR3 is 13 amino acids long. V dropped 4 bases and J dropped 3 bases, with 7 bases sitting between them. Germline V gene lookup returns CDR1 WSHSY and CDR2 SAAADI.

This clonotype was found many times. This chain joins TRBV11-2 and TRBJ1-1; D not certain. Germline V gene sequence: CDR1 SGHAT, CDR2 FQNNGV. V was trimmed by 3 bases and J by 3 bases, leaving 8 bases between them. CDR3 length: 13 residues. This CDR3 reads CASSFGLYTEAFF. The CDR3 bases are TGTGCCAGCAGCTTCGGACTTTACACTGAAGCTTTCTTT.

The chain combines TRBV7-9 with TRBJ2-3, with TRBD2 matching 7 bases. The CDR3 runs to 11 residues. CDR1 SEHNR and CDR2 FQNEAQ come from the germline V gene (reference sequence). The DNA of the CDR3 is TGTGCGGCGGGGGAGACAGATACGCAGTATTTT. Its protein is CAAGETDTQYF.

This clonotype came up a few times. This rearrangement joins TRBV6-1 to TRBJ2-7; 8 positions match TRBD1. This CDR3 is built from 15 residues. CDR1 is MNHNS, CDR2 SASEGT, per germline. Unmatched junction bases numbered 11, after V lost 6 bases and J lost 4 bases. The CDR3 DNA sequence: TGTGCCAGCAGGAGAGAGGGGACAGGCTCTTACGAGCAGTACTTC. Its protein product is CASRREGTGSYEQYF.

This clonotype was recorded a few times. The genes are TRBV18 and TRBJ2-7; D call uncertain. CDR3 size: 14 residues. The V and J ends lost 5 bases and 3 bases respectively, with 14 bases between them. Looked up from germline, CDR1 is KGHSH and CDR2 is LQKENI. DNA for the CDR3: TGTGCCAGCTCAACGGACGGAGAGGTCTACGAGCAGTACTTC. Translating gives CASSTDGEVYEQYF.

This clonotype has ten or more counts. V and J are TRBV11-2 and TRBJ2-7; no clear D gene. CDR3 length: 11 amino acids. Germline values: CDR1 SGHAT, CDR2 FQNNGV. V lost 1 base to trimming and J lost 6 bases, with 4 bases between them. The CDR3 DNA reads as TGTGCCAGCAGCTTAGTCCGCGAGCAGTACTTC. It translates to CASSLVREQYF.

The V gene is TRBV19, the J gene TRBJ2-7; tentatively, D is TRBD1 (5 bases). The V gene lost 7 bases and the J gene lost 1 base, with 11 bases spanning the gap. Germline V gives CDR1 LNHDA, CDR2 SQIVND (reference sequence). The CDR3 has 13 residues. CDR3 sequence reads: CASTPDSSYEQYF. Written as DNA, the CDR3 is TGTGCCAGTACCCCCGACAGTTCCTACGAGCAGTACTTC. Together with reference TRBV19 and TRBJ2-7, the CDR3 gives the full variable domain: DGGITQSPKYLFRKEGQNVTLSCEQNLNHDAMYWYRQDPGQGLRLIYYSQIVNDFQKGDIAEGYSVSREKKESFPLTVTSAQKNPTAFYLCASTPDSSYEQYFGPGTRLTVT.

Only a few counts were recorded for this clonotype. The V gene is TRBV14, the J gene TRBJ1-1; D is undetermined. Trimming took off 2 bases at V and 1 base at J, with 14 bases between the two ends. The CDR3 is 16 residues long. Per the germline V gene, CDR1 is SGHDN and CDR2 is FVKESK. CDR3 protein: CASSQKKNRGNTEAFF. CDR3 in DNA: TGTGCCAGCAGCCAAAAAAAAAACCGGGGGAACACTGAAGCTTTCTTT.

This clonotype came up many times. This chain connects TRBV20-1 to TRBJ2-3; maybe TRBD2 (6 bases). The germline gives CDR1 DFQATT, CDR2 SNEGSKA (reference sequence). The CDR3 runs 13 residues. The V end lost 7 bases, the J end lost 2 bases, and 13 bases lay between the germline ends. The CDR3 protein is CSGVLAPTDTQYF. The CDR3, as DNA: TGCAGTGGTGTCCTAGCGCCCACAGATACGCAGTATTTT.

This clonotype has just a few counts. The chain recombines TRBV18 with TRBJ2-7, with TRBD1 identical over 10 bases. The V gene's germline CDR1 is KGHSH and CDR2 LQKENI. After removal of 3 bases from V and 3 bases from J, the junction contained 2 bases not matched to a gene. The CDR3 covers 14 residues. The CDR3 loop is CASSPDRGNYEQYF. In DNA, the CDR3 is TGTGCCAGCTCACCGGACAGGGGGAACTACGAGCAGTACTTC.

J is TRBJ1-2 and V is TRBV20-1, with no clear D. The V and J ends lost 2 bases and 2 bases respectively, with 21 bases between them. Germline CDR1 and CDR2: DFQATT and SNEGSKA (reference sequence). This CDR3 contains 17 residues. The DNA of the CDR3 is TGCAGTGCTAGAAACCCGAACTCGGCGACGACCAACTATGGCTACACCTTC. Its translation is CSARNPNSATTNYGYTF.

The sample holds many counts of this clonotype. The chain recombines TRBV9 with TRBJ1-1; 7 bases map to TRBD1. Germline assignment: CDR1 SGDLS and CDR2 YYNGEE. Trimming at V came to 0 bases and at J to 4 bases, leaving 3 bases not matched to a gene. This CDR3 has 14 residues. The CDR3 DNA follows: TGTGCCAGCAGCGTAGACAGGGGTGGCACTGAAGCTTTCTTT. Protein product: CASSVDRGGTEAFF.